A selection of T cell receptor beta chains follows, all from one sample in a study of T cell changes during pregnancy in multiple sclerosis. Here immunoSEQ multiplex PCR was the method, and the copy in TCRdb shows in-frame clones only, minus some. The table includes 100,000 to 150,000 clones, approximately 93% detected once. Sequencing used peripheral blood, obtained before pregnancy. The source is a female donor with multiple sclerosis, enrolled in a pregnancy study. The CDR3 runs from the conserved cysteine through the conserved F or W. Each record gives: V gene, CDR3 protein.

V gene: TRBV29-1
CDR3 protein: CSVEYWDRTSDFEQFF

V gene: TRBV7-8
CDR3 protein: CASSSDRGTRTEAFF

V gene: TRBV6-6
CDR3 protein: CASSLEEGGSTEAFF

V gene: TRBV9
CDR3 protein: CASSVAALAGGYEQYF

V gene: TRBV5-8
CDR3 protein: CASSLRQGRETFF

V gene: TRBV12-2
CDR3 protein: CASRGDRDSPLHF

V gene: TRBV5-6
CDR3 protein: CASSPQGQNYNEQFF

V gene: TRBV5-6
CDR3 protein: CASSLRGGMNTEAFF

V gene: TRBV4-1
CDR3 protein: CASSQDRVRGTEAFF

V gene: TRBV13
CDR3 protein: CASSSRTSGSIEQYF

V gene: TRBV23-1
CDR3 protein: CASSRGMNTEAFF

V gene: TRBV28
CDR3 protein: CAMRLGGDQVVGSRQPQHF

V gene: TRBV7-9
CDR3 protein: CASSLAVGDGYTF